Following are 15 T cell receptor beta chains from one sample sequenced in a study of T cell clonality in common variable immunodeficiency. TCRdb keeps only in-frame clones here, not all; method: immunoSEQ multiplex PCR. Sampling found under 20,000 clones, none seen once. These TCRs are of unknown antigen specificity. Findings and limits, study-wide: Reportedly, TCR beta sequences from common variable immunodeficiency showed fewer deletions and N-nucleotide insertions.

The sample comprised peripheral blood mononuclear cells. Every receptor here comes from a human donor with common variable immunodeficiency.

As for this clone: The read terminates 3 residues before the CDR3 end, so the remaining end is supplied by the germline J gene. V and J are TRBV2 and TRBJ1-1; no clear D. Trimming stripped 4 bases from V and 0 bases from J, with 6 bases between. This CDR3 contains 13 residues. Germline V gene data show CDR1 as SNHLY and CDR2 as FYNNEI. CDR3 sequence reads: CASSVGLNTEAFF. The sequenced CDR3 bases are TGTGCCAGCAGTGTTGGCCTGAACACTGAA.

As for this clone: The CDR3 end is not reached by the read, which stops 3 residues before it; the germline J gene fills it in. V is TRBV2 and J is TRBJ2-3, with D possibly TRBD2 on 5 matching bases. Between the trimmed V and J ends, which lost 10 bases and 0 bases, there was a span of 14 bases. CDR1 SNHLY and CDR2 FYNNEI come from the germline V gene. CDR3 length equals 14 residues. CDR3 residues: CAISSGASTDTQYF. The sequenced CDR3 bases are TGTGCCATATCAAGCGGTGCGAGCACAGATACG.

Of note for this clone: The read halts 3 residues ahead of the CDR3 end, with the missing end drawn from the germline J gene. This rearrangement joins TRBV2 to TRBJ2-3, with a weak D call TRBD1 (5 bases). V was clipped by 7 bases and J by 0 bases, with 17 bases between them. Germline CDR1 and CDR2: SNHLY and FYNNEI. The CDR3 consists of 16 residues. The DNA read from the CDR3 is TGTGCCAGCATCACCCGGACACGACAAAGCACAGATACG. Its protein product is CASITRTRQSTDT. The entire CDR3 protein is CASITRTRQSTDTQYF. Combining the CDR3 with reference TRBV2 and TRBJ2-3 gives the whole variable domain EPEVTQTPSHQVTQMGQEVILRCVPISNHLYFYWYRQILGQKVEFLVSFYNNEISEKSEIFDDQFSVERPDGSNFTLKIRSTKLEDSAMYFCASITRTRQSTDTQYFGPGTRLTVL.

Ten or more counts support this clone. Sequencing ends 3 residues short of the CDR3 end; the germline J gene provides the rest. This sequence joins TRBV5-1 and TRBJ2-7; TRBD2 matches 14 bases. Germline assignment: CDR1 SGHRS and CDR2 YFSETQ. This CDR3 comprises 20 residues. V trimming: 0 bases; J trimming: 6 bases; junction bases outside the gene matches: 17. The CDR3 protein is CASSLVEGTTSGRAVSEQYF. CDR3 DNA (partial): TGCGCCAGCAGCTTGGTGGAGGGTACGACTAGCGGGAGGGCCGTCTCCGAG.

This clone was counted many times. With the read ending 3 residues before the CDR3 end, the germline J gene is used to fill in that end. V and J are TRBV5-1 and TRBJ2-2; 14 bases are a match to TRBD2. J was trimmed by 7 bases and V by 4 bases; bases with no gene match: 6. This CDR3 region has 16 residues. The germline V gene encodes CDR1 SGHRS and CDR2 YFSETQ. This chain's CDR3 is CASSPGTSGRVGELFF. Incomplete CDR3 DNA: TGCGCCAGCAGCCCCGGGACTAGCGGGAGAGTCGGGGAG.

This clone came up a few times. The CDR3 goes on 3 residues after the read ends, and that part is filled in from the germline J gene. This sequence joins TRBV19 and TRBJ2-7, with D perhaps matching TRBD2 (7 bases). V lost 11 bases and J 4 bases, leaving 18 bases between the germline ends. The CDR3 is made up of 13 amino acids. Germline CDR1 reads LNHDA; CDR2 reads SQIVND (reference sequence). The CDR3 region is CACRAGAGYEQYF. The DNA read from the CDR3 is TGTGCCTGCCGTGCGGGGGCTGGTTACGAG.

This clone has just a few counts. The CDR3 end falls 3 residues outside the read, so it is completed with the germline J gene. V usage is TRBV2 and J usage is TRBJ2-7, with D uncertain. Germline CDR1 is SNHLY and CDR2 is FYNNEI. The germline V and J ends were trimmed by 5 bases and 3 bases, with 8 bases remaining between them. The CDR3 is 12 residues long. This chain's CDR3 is CASSPLRYEQYF. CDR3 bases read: TGTGCCAGCAGTCCATTGCGCTACGAG.

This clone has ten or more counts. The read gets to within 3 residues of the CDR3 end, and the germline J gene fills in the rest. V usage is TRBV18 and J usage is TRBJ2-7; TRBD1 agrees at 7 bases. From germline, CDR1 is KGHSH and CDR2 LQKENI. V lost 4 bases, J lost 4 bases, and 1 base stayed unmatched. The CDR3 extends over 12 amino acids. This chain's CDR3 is CASSLTGYEQYF. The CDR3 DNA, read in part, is TGTGCCAGCTCACTGACAGGGTACGAG.

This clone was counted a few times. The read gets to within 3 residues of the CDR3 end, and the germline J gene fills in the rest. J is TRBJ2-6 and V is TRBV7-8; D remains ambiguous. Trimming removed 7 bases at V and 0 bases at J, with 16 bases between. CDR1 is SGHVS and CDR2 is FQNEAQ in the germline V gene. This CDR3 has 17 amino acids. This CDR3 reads CASTPVAFSSGANVLTF. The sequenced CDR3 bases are TGTGCCAGCACCCCAGTGGCATTCAGCTCTGGGGCCAACGTC. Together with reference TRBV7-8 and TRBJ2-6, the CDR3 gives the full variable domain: GAGVSQSPRYKVAKRGQDVALRCDPISGHVSLFWYQQALGQGPEFLTYFQNEAQLDKSGLPSDRFFAERPEGSVSTLKIQRTQQEDSAVYLCASTPVAFSSGANVLTFGAGSRLTVL.

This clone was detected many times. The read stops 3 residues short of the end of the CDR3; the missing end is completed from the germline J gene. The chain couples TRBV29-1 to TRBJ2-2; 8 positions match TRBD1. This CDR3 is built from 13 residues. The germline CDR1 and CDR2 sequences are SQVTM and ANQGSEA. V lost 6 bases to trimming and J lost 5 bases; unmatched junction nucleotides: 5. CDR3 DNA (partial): TGCAGCGTGTGGCAGGGGGCTACCGGGGAG. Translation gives CSVWQGATGE. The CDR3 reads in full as CSVWQGATGELFF.

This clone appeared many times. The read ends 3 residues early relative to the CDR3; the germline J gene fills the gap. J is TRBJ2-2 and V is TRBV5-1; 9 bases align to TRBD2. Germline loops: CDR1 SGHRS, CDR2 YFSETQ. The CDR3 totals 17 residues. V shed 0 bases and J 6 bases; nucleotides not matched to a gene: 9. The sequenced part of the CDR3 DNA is TGCGCCAGCAGCTTGGCAGGTAGCGGGAGAAAGGCCGGGGAG. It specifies CASSLAGSGRKAGE. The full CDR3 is CASSLAGSGRKAGELFF.

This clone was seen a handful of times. The part of the CDR3 DNA that was read is TGCGCCAGCAGCCCTACACCAGGGGGTTTGCCCGATACG. Protein product: CASSPTPGGLPDT. The full CDR3 reads CASSPTPGGLPDTQYF. The chain employs TRBV5-1 and TRBJ2-3; 7 nucleotides align to TRBD1. The read gets to within 3 residues of the CDR3 end, and the germline J gene fills in the rest. With 4 bases clipped from V and 6 bases from J, the junction kept 14 bases outside the gene matches. This CDR3 region has 16 residues. In germline, CDR1 is SGHRS, CDR2 YFSETQ.

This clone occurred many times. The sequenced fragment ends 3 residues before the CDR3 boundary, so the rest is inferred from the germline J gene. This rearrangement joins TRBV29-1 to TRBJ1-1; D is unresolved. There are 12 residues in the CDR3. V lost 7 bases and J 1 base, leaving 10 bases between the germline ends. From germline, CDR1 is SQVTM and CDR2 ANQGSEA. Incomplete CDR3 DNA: TGCAGCGCCGGGGAGCAGAACACTGAA. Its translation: CSAGEQNTE. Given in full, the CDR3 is CSAGEQNTEAFF.

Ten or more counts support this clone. The CDR3 reads CASSYFSVGYTF. The CDR3 DNA, read in part, is TGTGCCAGCAGCTACTTTTCTGTTGGC. The chain recombines TRBV7-2 with TRBJ1-2; D remains unclear. Read sequence stops 3 residues before the CDR3 end, and the germline J gene provides the missing end. Germline lookup yields CDR1 SGHTA and CDR2 FQGNSA. This CDR3 is 12 amino acids long. Trimming removed 4 bases from V and 7 bases from J, with 10 bases in between. Combining the CDR3 with reference TRBV7-2 and TRBJ1-2 gives the whole variable domain GAGVSQSPSNKVTEKGKDVELRCDPISGHTALYWYRQSLGQGLEFLIYFQGNSAPDKSGLPSDRFSAERTGGSVSTLTIQRTQQEDSAVYLCASSYFSVGYTFGSGTRLTVV.

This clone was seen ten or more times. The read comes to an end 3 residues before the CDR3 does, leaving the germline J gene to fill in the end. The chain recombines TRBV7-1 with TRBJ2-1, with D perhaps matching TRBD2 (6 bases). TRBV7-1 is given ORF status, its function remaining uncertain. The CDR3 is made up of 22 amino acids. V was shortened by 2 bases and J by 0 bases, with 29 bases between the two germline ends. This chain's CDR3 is CASSSTRTHSGPGLSSYNEQFF. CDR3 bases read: TGTGCCAGCAGCTCAACACGAACCCACAGCGGGCCCGGACTTAGCTCCTACAATGAG.